This T cell receptor (beta chain) derives from a study of shared clonotypes between healthy human individuals. Only Caucasian adults living in Nashville, Tennessee served as donors. The CDR3 extends over 12 amino acids. Looked up from germline, CDR1 is MDHEN and CDR2 is SYDVKM. The ends were cut back, 8 bases at V and 2 bases at J, with 6 bases in the middle. Points on this clone: Its antigen is undetermined.

Using immunoSEQ multiplex PCR, the repertoire was profiled, and TCRdb retains in-frame clones only, with some absent. This table holds hundreds of thousands of clones, about 95% found once. Broader study findings: Rarefaction showed sorted-subset sequencing was incomplete despite large depth.

Source material: naive CD4+ T cells sorted from blood. The subset is: CD45RA+ positively selected. This chain joins TRBV28 and TRBJ1-4, with D unclear. This clonotype originated in a woman in her thirties in good health. CDR3 DNA sequence: TGTGCCAGCGGGCGGACTAATGAAAAACTGTTTTTT. This gives the protein CASGRTNEKLFF. Using reference TRBV28 and TRBJ1-4 for the parts outside the CDR3, the full variable domain is DVKVTQSSRYLVKRTGEKVFLECVQDMDHENMFWYRQDPGLGLRLIYFSYDVKMKEKGDIPEGYSVSREKKERFSLILESASTNQTSMYLCASGRTNEKLFFGSGTQLSVL.